These T cell receptor beta chains were read from a single sample in a study of shared clonotypes between healthy human individuals. The assay was immunoSEQ multiplex PCR, and TCRdb's table has in-frame clones only and misses some. Here the sample spans some 2.1 million clones, 90% to 95% being singletons. The sequenced sample consisted of naive CD8+ T cells from PBMCs. These receptors were obtained from a man aged 18 to 30 in good health. Some clones in this sample may be carry-over from other donors' samples. CDR3s include the opening cysteine and the closing phenylalanine or tryptophan. Each record gives: clone size, J gene, D gene, V gene, CDR3 DNA, CDR3 protein. A D gene is named only where the DNA matches it firmly. Not every row has a clone size; where given, it reads once, few, many or a size class.

>few|TRBJ2-7|TRBD2|TRBV6-1
TGTGCCAGCACCAGCGGGACCCTCATCTACGAGCAGTACTTC
CASTSGTLIYEQYF
>-|TRBJ2-3|TRBD1|TRBV19
TGTGCCAGTAACCCGGGCCCGACAGGGATCACAGATACGCAGTATTTT
CASNPGPTGITDTQYF
>-|TRBJ2-2|TRBD2|TRBV11-2
TGTGCCAGCAGCTCGCCGGGACTAGCGGGCACCGGGGAGCTGTTTTTT
CASSSPGLAGTGELFF
>-|TRBJ2-7|-|TRBV30
TGTGCCTGGAGTGCCCGGGGCGAGCAGTACTTC
CAWSARGEQYF
>-|TRBJ2-7|-|TRBV6-4
TGTGCCAGCAGTGACTTTGAGGGGTACGAGCAGTACTTC
CASSDFEGYEQYF
>-|TRBJ1-1|TRBD1|TRBV14
TGTGCCAGCAGCCAAGTCCCGGGACAGGGTTGGAAAGCTTTCTTT
CASSQVPGQGWKAFF
>-|TRBJ2-3|-|TRBV7-3
TGTGCCAGCAGCAGCAGGGGGGTTTTTACAGATACGCAGTATTTT
CASSSRGVFTDTQYF
>-|TRBJ2-1|TRBD1|TRBV27
TGTGCCAGCAGTTCATACGACAGGGACTACAATGAGCAGTTCTTC
CASSSYDRDYNEQFF
>-|TRBJ2-1|TRBD1|TRBV9
TGTGCCAGCAGCGATTCATTACGGGACAGGGTTACCTACAATGAGCAGTTCTTC
CASSDSLRDRVTYNEQFF
>-|TRBJ1-5|-|TRBV2
TGTGCCAGCAGTGAAGAGGTCGACAGTTCCTTTAATCAGCCCCAGCATTTT
CASSEEVDSSFNQPQHF
>-|TRBJ2-3|-|TRBV4-2
TGTGCCAGCAGCCCGGAGACGGGACCCGATACGCAGTATTTT
CASSPETGPDTQYF
>-|TRBJ2-7|TRBD1|TRBV7-9
TGTGCCAGCAGCTTAGACCTACGGGACAGGGGCTACGAGCAGTACTTC
CASSLDLRDRGYEQYF
>-|TRBJ2-7|-|TRBV11-2
TGTGCCAGCAGCTTAGCTGGGCTGGCCTACGAGCAGTACTTC
CASSLAGLAYEQYF
>-|TRBJ2-2|TRBD1|TRBV23-1
TGCGCCAGCAGTCTTAGACAGGGGGCCGGGGAGCTGTTTTTT
CASSLRQGAGELFF
>-|TRBJ2-7|-|TRBV11-2
TGTGCCAGCAGCTTAGGGGGCGGAGGCTCCTACGAGCAGTACTTC
CASSLGGGGSYEQYF
>once|TRBJ2-2|-|TRBV6-5
TGTGCCAGCAGTTACTCGCTGAACACCGGGGAGCTGTTTTTT
CASSYSLNTGELFF
>-|TRBJ1-2|-|TRBV6-6
TGTGCCAGCAGTCCTCCGGGCCTCGGAAGTGGCTACACCTTC
CASSPPGLGSGYTF
>-|TRBJ2-2|-|TRBV13
TGTGCCAGCAGCCCATTTTCAGACACCGGGGAGCTGTTTTTT
CASSPFSDTGELFF
>-|TRBJ2-1|-|TRBV6-5
TGTGCCAGCAGTTATGACCGGAAAACCTACAATGAGCAGTTCTTC
CASSYDRKTYNEQFF
>-|TRBJ2-7|TRBD1|TRBV9
TGTGCCAGCAGCGTAGAAGGACAGGGGGTCTACGAGCAGTACTTC
CASSVEGQGVYEQYF
>once|TRBJ2-1|TRBD2|TRBV7-6
TGTGCCAGCAGCTCCGGGACTAGCGGGCCTAATGAGCAGTTCTTC
CASSSGTSGPNEQFF
>-|TRBJ2-7|-|TRBV28
TGTGCCAGCAGTTCGGGCAGGGACCACGAGCAGTACTTC
CASSSGRDHEQYF
>once|TRBJ2-7|-|TRBV5-1
TGCGCCAGCAGCTTCGGATACGAGCAGTACTTC
CASSFGYEQYF
>-|TRBJ1-5|TRBD1|TRBV27
TGTGCCAGCAGTTCCTGGACAGGGAGCAATCAGCCCCAGCATTTT
CASSSWTGSNQPQHF
>-|TRBJ1-1|-|TRBV6-6
TGTGCCAGCAGTCAATCTCCCCCGGTCACTGAAGCTTTCTTT
CASSQSPPVTEAFF
>-|TRBJ1-2|-|TRBV7-2
TGTGCCAGCAGCCCGGGTGAAGCTACATCCTATGGCTACACCTTC
CASSPGEATSYGYTF
>-|TRBJ1-2|-|TRBV9
TGTGCCAGCAGCGCCCCAATCGACCGGAACTATGGCTACACCTTC
CASSAPIDRNYGYTF
>few|TRBJ1-1|-|TRBV28
TGTGCCAGCAGATACAGGGAAGGGATCACTGAAGCTTTCTTT
CASRYREGITEAFF
>once|TRBJ2-3|-|TRBV5-1
TGCGCCAGCAGCTCGCGGGTGTCAGGGGCCCATTACACAGATACGCAGTATTTT
CASSSRVSGAHYTDTQYF
>-|TRBJ2-7|TRBD2|TRBV13
TGTGCCAGCAGCTTAGGACTAGCGGGAGGCCACGAGCAGTACTTC
CASSLGLAGGHEQYF
>-|TRBJ1-2|-|TRBV18
TGTGCCAGCTCACCCCCGGGGGATTACTATGGCTACACCTTC
CASSPPGDYYGYTF
>-|TRBJ2-1|-|TRBV19
TGTGCCAGTAGTAGAGACAGGGAGGAGAGTGATGAGCAGTTCTTC
CASSRDREESDEQFF
>-|TRBJ2-1|-|TRBV27
TGTGCCAGCGGGGTCTTGAAAGAACGTGAGCAGTTCTTC
CASGVLKEREQFF
>-|TRBJ2-3|TRBD2|TRBV9
TGTGCCAGCAGCGGGACTAGCGGACCTACCCCAGATACGCAGTATTTT
CASSGTSGPTPDTQYF
>-|TRBJ2-7|TRBD1|TRBV6-1
TGTGCCAGCAAACACAGGGGGTCCTACGAGCAGTACTTC
CASKHRGSYEQYF
>once|TRBJ1-2|-|TRBV6-1
TGTGCCAGCAGGACCAGGGTTCTCTATGGCTACACCTTC
CASRTRVLYGYTF
>-|TRBJ1-2|-|TRBV7-2
TGTGCCAGCAGCTCCATCACCGAGGACTATGGCTACACCTTC
CASSSITEDYGYTF
>-|TRBJ1-1|-|TRBV27
TGTGCCAGCAGTCTCCTCCCCCGGGACCTGAACACTGAAGCTTTCTTT
CASSLLPRDLNTEAFF
>-|TRBJ2-7|TRBD1|TRBV7-9
TGTGCCAGCAGCGGAGACAGGGATCCCTACGAGCAGTACTTC
CASSGDRDPYEQYF